These 11 T cell receptor beta chains were sequenced from one sample in a study of shared clonotypes between healthy human individuals. CD45RO-negative cells were positively selected for CCR7, leaving out terminally differentiated effector memory CD45RA+ cells. Some clones are missing from TCRdb's copy, which holds only in-frame ones; the method was immunoSEQ multiplex PCR. The sample lists around 2.1 million clones; about 92% were seen once. The sequenced material came from naive CD8+ T cells from PBMCs. These receptors originate from a man younger than 30 in good health. Some clones in this sample may be carry-over from other donors' samples.

The gene calls are TRBV2 and TRBJ1-3; 9 bases are shared with TRBD1. This CDR3 comprises 14 residues. Germline lookup yields CDR1 SNHLY and CDR2 FYNNEI. V shed 4 bases and J 6 bases; nucleotides not matched to a gene: 4. The CDR3 nucleotides read TGTGCCAGCAGTGGAGACAGGGGGGAAAACACCATATATTTT. Protein product: CASSGDRGENTIYF.

The chain employs TRBV30 and TRBJ2-2; 8 bases fit TRBD2. The CDR3 runs to 16 residues. Per germline, CDR1 GTSNPN and CDR2 SVGIG (reference sequence). CDR3 sequence reads: CAYSAGTRVADLELFF. The CDR3 DNA follows: TGTGCTTACTCCGCCGGGACTAGGGTCGCGGATTTGGAGCTGTTTTTT.

The rearrangement links TRBV11-1 to TRBJ2-1; 11 bases are shared with TRBD2. In germline, CDR1 is SGHAT, CDR2 FQDESV (reference sequence). The CDR3 length is 17 residues. V shed 4 bases, J shed 7 bases, and the junction held 12 bases outside the gene matches. The CDR3 coding sequence is TGTGCCAGCAGCTCCGCAATAGCGGGAGGGCGCTTTAATGAGCAGTTCTTC. Protein sequence: CASSSAIAGGRFNEQFF.

The V and J genes are TRBV4-3 and TRBJ2-1; no definite D call. V was trimmed by 2 bases and J by 6 bases, leaving 20 bases between them. The V gene's germline CDR1 is LGHNA and CDR2 YSLEER. This CDR3 is built from 17 residues. Written as DNA, the CDR3 is TGCGCCAGCAGCCAACACCCGAAGGCGTACACGGGCAATGAGCAGTTCTTC. Amino acids: CASSQHPKAYTGNEQFF.

The chain joins TRBV5-8 to TRBJ1-5; 8 nucleotides agree with TRBD1. J lost 7 bases, V lost 3 bases, and 9 bases had no gene match. The CDR3 is made up of 15 amino acids. Germline V gives CDR1 SGHTS, CDR2 YDEGEE. The CDR3 region is CASSSGQGSWQPQHF. CDR3 bases: TGTGCCAGCAGCTCCGGACAGGGCAGTTGGCAGCCCCAGCATTTT.

In regard to this clone: This sequence may be a read error, since a much larger clone differs from it by one base. The CDR3, as DNA: TGTGCCAGCAGCTTCGCCTACGAGCAGTACTTC. Protein sequence: CASSFAYEQYF. The J gene is TRBJ2-7, the V gene TRBV7-9; no clear D. Per germline, CDR1 SEHNR and CDR2 FQNEAQ (reference sequence). V lost 3 bases and J 2 bases, leaving 2 bases between the germline ends. CDR3 length equals 11 residues.

The chain joins TRBV28 to TRBJ2-7, with 9 bases fitting TRBD1. This CDR3 has 16 residues. Trimming at V came to 4 bases and at J to 4 bases, leaving 11 bases not matched to a gene. Germline lookup yields CDR1 MDHEN and CDR2 SYDVKM. The CDR3 here is CASSSPGQGQLYEQYF. Written as DNA, the CDR3 is TGTGCCAGCAGTTCCCCAGGACAGGGGCAGTTGTACGAGCAGTACTTC.

Remarks on this clone: The sample holds other DNA sequences that translate to the same CDR3. V and J are TRBV9 and TRBJ2-7, with 7 bases identical to TRBD2. The CDR3 runs to 13 residues. Unmatched junction bases numbered 4, after V lost 0 bases and J lost 7 bases. CDR1 and CDR2 (germline): SGDLS, YYNGEE. This CDR3 reads CASSVGGEGEQYF. The CDR3 DNA reads as TGTGCCAGCAGCGTAGGAGGGGAGGGAGAGCAGTACTTC.

CDR3 sequence reads: CSVEVAGITYEQYF. CDR3 in DNA: TGCAGCGTTGAGGTAGCGGGGATAACCTACGAGCAGTACTTC. This sequence joins TRBV29-1 and TRBJ2-7; TRBD2 aligns across 8 bases. The CDR3 loop spans 14 amino acids. The V segment lost 3 bases and the J segment 2 bases; nucleotides outside the gene matches: 6. Per germline, CDR1 SQVTM and CDR2 ANQGSEA.

The chain recombines TRBV7-6 with TRBJ2-3, with D possibly being TRBD2 (6 bases). Per germline, CDR1 SGHVS and CDR2 FNYEAQ. The CDR3 consists of 15 residues. V lost 5 bases to trimming and J lost 2 bases, with 14 bases between them. CDR3 amino acids: CASSPGQRVTDTQYF. CDR3 DNA sequence: TGTGCCAGCAGCCCGGGGCAGCGGGTCACAGATACGCAGTATTTT.

V gene TRBV28 combines with J gene TRBJ2-1; 11 positions match TRBD2. The CDR3 is 16 amino acids. V dropped 1 base and J dropped 3; count of bases not matched to a gene: 2. Germline-derived CDR1 and CDR2 are MDHEN and SYDVKM. The CDR3 here is CASSLSGLAVYNEQFF. In nucleotides, the CDR3 is TGTGCCAGCAGTTTATCGGGACTAGCGGTCTACAATGAGCAGTTCTTC. Full variable domain (missing parts from reference TRBV28 and TRBJ2-1): DVKVTQSSRYLVKRTGEKVFLECVQDMDHENMFWYRQDPGLGLRLIYFSYDVKMKEKGDIPEGYSVSREKKERFSLILESASTNQTSMYLCASSLSGLAVYNEQFFGPGTRLTVL.